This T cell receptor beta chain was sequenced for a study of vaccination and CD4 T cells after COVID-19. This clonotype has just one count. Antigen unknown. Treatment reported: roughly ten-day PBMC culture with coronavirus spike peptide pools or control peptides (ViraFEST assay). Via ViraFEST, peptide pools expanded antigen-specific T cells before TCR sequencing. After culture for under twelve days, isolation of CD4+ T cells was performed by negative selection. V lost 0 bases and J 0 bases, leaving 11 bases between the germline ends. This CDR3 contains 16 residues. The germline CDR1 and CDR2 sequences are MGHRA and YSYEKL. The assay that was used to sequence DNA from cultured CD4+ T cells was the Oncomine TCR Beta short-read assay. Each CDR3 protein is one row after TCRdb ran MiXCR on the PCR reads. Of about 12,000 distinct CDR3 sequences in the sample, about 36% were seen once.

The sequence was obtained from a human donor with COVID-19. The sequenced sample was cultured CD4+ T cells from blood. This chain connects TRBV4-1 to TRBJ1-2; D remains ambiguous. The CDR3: CASSQDQGATNYGYTF. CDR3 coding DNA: TGCGCCAGCAGCCAAGATCAAGGAGCTACTAACTATGGCTACACCTTC.